Shown below are 23 T cell receptor beta chains from a single sample sequenced in a study of read filtering for tumor transcriptome and immune sequencing. Molecular barcoded adaptors covering alpha/delta and beta/gamma chains were used on about 390 ng RNA. TCRdb passed the reads through MiXCR, listing each CDR3 protein once. The sample has about 39,000 distinct CDR3 sequences, more than 13% seen once. The material sequenced was a population of CD138-negative cells sorted from bone marrow. The receptor source for this set is a donor aged 40 or over with multiple myeloma.

This clonotype was detected ten times or more. The chain recombines TRBV30 with TRBJ1-1; D not certain. Germline V lookup: CDR1 GTSNPN, CDR2 SVGIG (reference sequence). With 2 bases removed from V and 5 bases from J, the gap between germline ends came to 9 bases. The CDR3 covers 12 residues. CDR3 amino acids: CAWSRKGTEAFF. CDR3 DNA sequence: TGTGCCTGGAGTAGGAAAGGGACTGAAGCTTTCTTT.

This clonotype was observed many times. The chain has TRBV18 and TRBJ1-5; 7 bases fit TRBD1. The CDR3 has 15 amino acids. The germline V gene encodes CDR1 KGHSH and CDR2 LQKENI. The V gene end was trimmed by 3 bases and the J gene end by 5 bases; junction bases not matched to a gene: 7. The DNA for the CDR3 is TGTGCCAGCTCACCGAATCACAGGGGCGATCAGCCCCAGCATTTT. Translating gives CASSPNHRGDQPQHF.

This clonotype is deemed medium-sized. This rearrangement joins TRBV7-3 to TRBJ2-1; D not resolved. V lost 8 bases and J 0 bases, leaving 14 bases between the germline ends. Germline lookup yields CDR1 SGHTA and CDR2 FQGTGA. The CDR3 is made up of 15 amino acids. The CDR3 DNA is TGTGCCAGCGCAGGCTCGCCGAGCTCCTACAATGAGCAGTTCTTC. Translated, it gives CASAGSPSSYNEQFF.

This clonotype was found a few times. It may be a read error: a sequence one base away is much more abundant. The chain joins TRBV6-5 to TRBJ1-5; D uncertain. Trimming pared 6 bases from V and 0 bases from J, leaving 9 bases between. Germline values: CDR1 MNHEY, CDR2 SVGAGI. This CDR3 spans 14 amino acids. CDR3 nucleotides: TGTGCCAGCAGAAGCTTGGGTAGCAATCAGCCCCAGCATTTT. Residues: CASRSLGSNQPQHF.

Comment on this clonotype: This CDR3 is missing its conserved last phenylalanine or tryptophan, likely due to a read error. Because the CDR3's place on the DNA is in doubt, the DNA is left out and the CDR3 is given as listed by TCRdb. The gene calls are TRBV12-3 or TRBV12-4 and TRBJ2-1; TRBD1 was called by the table and not checked on the DNA. The CDR3 comprises 14 residues, both ends counted. This chain's CDR3 is CASSGTLNPNEQIC.

On this clonotype: One end of the junction varies from germline; a read error may be responsible. This chain joins TRBV7-2 and TRBJ1-5; a possible D gene is TRBD1 (5 bases). This CDR3 region has 14 residues. The germline V gene has CDR1 SGHTA and CDR2 FQGNSA. The CDR3 reads CASSLSRANQPPHF. CDR3 coding DNA: TGCGCCAGCAGCTTAAGCAGGGCCAATCAGCCCCCGCATTTT.

Many counts were recorded for this clonotype. The V gene is TRBV7-2, the J gene TRBJ2-2; 10 bases agree with TRBD2. V dropped 5 bases and J dropped 6; count of bases not matched to a gene: 6. Germline loops: CDR1 SGHTA, CDR2 FQGNSA. The CDR3 length is 15 residues. The CDR3 nucleotides read TGTGCCAGCAGCCCAGCGGGGGGGCATTCCGGGGAGCTGTTTTTT. Translation gives CASSPAGGHSGELFF.

This clonotype was recorded many times. Likely a read error: the CDR3 ends without its conserved phenylalanine or tryptophan. The V gene is TRBV7-3, the J gene TRBJ1-6; 7 nucleotides align to TRBD1. Losses at the gene ends were 5 bases for V and 6 bases for J; bases not matched to a gene: 7. Germline values: CDR1 SGHTA, CDR2 FQGTGA. This CDR3 is built from 15 residues. Here the CDR3 reads CASSTGTAPNSPLHS. The CDR3 region has the DNA TGTGCCAGCAGCACTGGGACAGCACCTAATTCACCCCTCCACTCT.

The chain joins TRBV5-1 to TRBJ1-6; no firm D call. V lost 0 bases and J lost 2, with 9 bases in between. Germline CDR1 is SGHRS and CDR2 is YFSETQ. This CDR3 comprises 16 residues. The DNA for the CDR3 is TGCGCCAGCAGCTTGGATCCAGCGGCCTATAATTCACCCCTCCACTTT. It specifies CASSLDPAAYNSPLHF.

For this clonotype: With a far larger clone one base away, a read error is the likely cause. V usage is TRBV12-3 or TRBV12-4 and J usage is TRBJ1-5; no clear D. The CDR3 length is 12 residues. In DNA, the CDR3 is TGTGCCGGCAGTTTAATGGGCCAGCCCCAGCATTTT. Protein: CAGSLMGQPQHF.

This clonotype was recorded many times. J is TRBJ1-5 and V is TRBV5-1; D unresolved. Trimming stripped 0 bases from V and 5 bases from J, with 9 bases between. This CDR3 region has 14 residues. The germline V gene has CDR1 SGHRS and CDR2 YFSETQ. CDR3 nucleotides: TGCGCCAGCAGCTTGGAGGGATACGATCAGCCCCAGCATTTT. Protein sequence: CASSLEGYDQPQHF. The entire variable domain, with the rest obtained from reference TRBV5-1 and TRBJ1-5, is as follows: KAGVTQTPRYLIKTRGQQVTLSCSPISGHRSVSWYQQTPGQGLQFLFEYFSETQRNKGNFPGRFSGRQFSNSRSEMNVSTLELGDSALYLCASSLEGYDQPQHFGDGTRLSIL.

A word on this clonotype: A much larger clone differs from this one at a single base, so this may be a read error. The chain couples TRBV7-3 to TRBJ2-4; D is perhaps TRBD1 (6 bases). V was cut by 4 bases and J by 7 bases, with 11 bases left in between. Per germline, CDR1 SGHTA and CDR2 FQGTGA. The CDR3 has 13 residues. The CDR3 protein is CASSSLRGNIQYF. CDR3 sequence (DNA): TGTGCCAGCAGCTCGCTGAGGGGGAACATTCAGTACTTC. Supplemented by reference TRBV7-3 and TRBJ2-4, the full variable domain reads GAGVSQTPSNKVTEKGKYVELRCDPISGHTALYWYRQSLGQGPEFLIYFQGTGAADDSGLPNDRFFAVRPEGSVSTLKIQRTERGDSAVYLCASSSLRGNIQYFGAGTRLSVL.

This clonotype has ten or more counts. The rearrangement joins TRBV28 to TRBJ2-2; D tentatively reads TRBD1 or TRBD2 (5 bases each). This CDR3 has 15 residues. Germline CDR1 is MDHEN and CDR2 is SYDVKM. V was cut by 7 bases and J by 4 bases, with 16 bases left in between. The chain's CDR3 is CASTSSQRGTGELFF. The CDR3 DNA follows: TGTGCCAGCACCTCCTCCCAGAGGGGCACCGGGGAGCTGTTTTTT.

This clonotype was seen repeatedly, ten times or more. CDR3 coding DNA: TGTGCCAGCAGCTTAGATAATTGGGATACGCAGTATTTT. This translates into CASSLDNWDTQYF. The V gene is TRBV11-2, the J gene TRBJ2-3, with D uncertain. CDR3 length: 13 residues. V gave up 0 bases and J gave up 6 bases, with 7 bases separating them. Germline values: CDR1 SGHAT, CDR2 FQNNGV.

This clonotype appeared many times. The rearrangement joins TRBV5-5 to TRBJ1-1; no firm D call. Germline assignment: CDR1 SGHKS and CDR2 YYEKEE (reference sequence). This CDR3 region has 14 residues. V lost 1 base, J lost 0 bases, and 7 bases lay in between. Here the CDR3 DNA reads TGTGCCAGCAGCTTGCAACGTATGAACACTGAAGCTTTCTTT. It codes for CASSLQRMNTEAFF.

Notes on this clonotype: A far larger clone lies a single base away; this is likely a read error. V gene TRBV7-8 combines with J gene TRBJ1-1; 8 nucleotides align to TRBD1. Germline V CDR1 and CDR2: SGHVS, FQNEAQ. The CDR3 totals 18 residues. CDR3 coding DNA: TGTGCCAGCAGCTTGTCGAGGCCAGGGGGCCTTGTGAACACTGAAGCTTACTTT. Translating it yields CASSLSRPGGLVNTEAYF.

This clonotype has ten or more counts. The chain has TRBV19 and TRBJ1-5; a possible D gene is TRBD1 (6 bases). V was cut by 5 bases and J by 7 bases, with 12 bases left in between. Germline-derived CDR1 and CDR2 are LNHDA and SQIVND (reference sequence). The CDR3 consists of 13 residues. CDR3 amino acids: CASSRTELQPQHF. For the CDR3, the DNA is TGTGCCAGTAGTCGGACAGAGTTGCAGCCCCAGCATTTT.

V gene TRBV6-5 combines with J gene TRBJ1-2, with a weak D call TRBD1 (5 bases). Trimming stripped 6 bases from V and 1 base from J, with 12 bases between. Germline V gene lookup returns CDR1 MNHEY and CDR2 SVGAGI. This CDR3 is 14 amino acids long. CDR3 nucleotides: TGTGCCAGCAGATCAATCGGGGGTAACTATGGCTACACCTTC. Its translation is CASRSIGGNYGYTF.

There are many counts of this clonotype. This chain links TRBV7-2 with TRBJ1-3; D unclear. This CDR3 is 14 amino acids long. Per germline, CDR1 SGHTA and CDR2 FQGNSA. Trimming cost V 5 bases and J 0 bases, with 8 bases left between them. The CDR3 here is CASSPGYSGNTIYF. In DNA, the CDR3 is TGTGCCAGCAGCCCAGGTTACTCTGGAAACACCATATATTTT. Complete variable domain (other parts from reference TRBV7-2 and TRBJ1-3): GAGVSQSPSNKVTEKGKDVELRCDPISGHTALYWYRQSLGQGLEFLIYFQGNSAPDKSGLPSDRFSAERTGGSVSTLTIQRTQQEDSAVYLCASSPGYSGNTIYFGEGSWLTVV.

This clonotype was recorded many times. This chain joins TRBV23-1 and TRBJ2-5, with 10 bases that match TRBD1. TRBV23-1 is an ORF, with its function uncertain. With 0 bases clipped from V and 3 bases from J, the junction kept 10 bases outside the gene matches. There are 18 residues in the CDR3. CDR3 nucleotide sequence: TGCGCCAGCAGTCAATCGCCGGTTGAGGGACAGGGGAAAGAGACCCAGTACTTC. Translated: CASSQSPVEGQGKETQYF.

The sample holds many counts of this clonotype. The J gene is TRBJ1-5, the V gene TRBV7-2; no clear D. Trimming stripped 2 bases from V and 1 base from J, with 12 bases between. Germline values: CDR1 SGHTA, CDR2 FQGNSA. CDR3 length: 16 residues. CDR3 amino acids: CASSLRTVSSNQPQHF. The CDR3 coding sequence is TGTGCCAGCAGCTTACGTACAGTGAGCAGCAATCAGCCCCAGCATTTT. Full variable domain (missing parts from reference TRBV7-2 and TRBJ1-5): GAGVSQSPSNKVTEKGKDVELRCDPISGHTALYWYRQSLGQGLEFLIYFQGNSAPDKSGLPSDRFSAERTGGSVSTLTIQRTQQEDSAVYLCASSLRTVSSNQPQHFGDGTRLSIL.

The rearrangement joins TRBV4-1 to TRBJ2-1; 8 bases are a match to TRBD1. CDR3 length equals 17 residues. V was pared by 4 bases and J by 2 bases, with 10 bases of the junction left unmatched. Germline-derived CDR1 and CDR2 are MGHRA and YSYEKL. CDR3 in amino acids: CASSPRVWTGTYNEQFF. CDR3 sequence (DNA): TGCGCCAGCAGCCCAAGGGTTTGGACAGGGACCTACAATGAGCAGTTCTTC.

The V call is TRBV18, the J call TRBJ2-1; 11 bases fit TRBD1. The germline V gene encodes CDR1 KGHSH and CDR2 LQKENI. V trimming: 6 bases; J trimming: 5 bases; junction bases outside the gene matches: 3. The CDR3 has 14 residues. Written as DNA, the CDR3 is TGTGCCAGCTCCCGGGACAGGGGGGACAATGAGCAGTTCTTC. It specifies CASSRDRGDNEQFF. The complete variable domain, with remaining parts taken from reference TRBV18 and TRBJ2-1, reads NAGVMQNPRHLVRRRGQEARLRCSPMKGHSHVYWYRQLPEEGLKFMVYLQKENIIDESGMPKERFSAEFPKEGPSILRIQQVVRGDSAAYFCASSRDRGDNEQFFGPGTRLTVL.